The 10 T cell receptor beta chains listed next were all sequenced from one sample in a study of OX40 agonist ivuxolimab in advanced cancers. Assay: immunoSEQ multiplex PCR; the TCRdb copy retains only in-frame clones and omits some. The sample has roughly 70,000 clones, about 88% seen once. Sequencing used CD4+ or CD8+ T cells sorted from blood, obtained in a trial of the OX40 agonist ivuxolimab. Every receptor here comes from an adult with an advanced solid tumor such as melanoma, head and neck, liver or kidney cancer.

The chain joins TRBV7-9 to TRBJ2-7; 7 bases line up with TRBD2. CDR1 is SEHNR and CDR2 is FQNEAQ in the germline V gene (reference sequence). CDR3 length: 13 residues. The V segment lost 4 bases and the J segment 2 bases; nucleotides outside the gene matches: 2. CDR3 coding DNA: TGTGCCAGCAGCTCGGGGGGTGCCTACGAGCAGTACTTC. This encodes CASSSGGAYEQYF.

The V gene is TRBV19, the J gene TRBJ1-4; TRBD1 matches 10 bases. This CDR3 is built from 15 residues. CDR1 is LNHDA and CDR2 is SQIVND in the germline V gene (reference sequence). After removal of 5 bases from V and 8 bases from J, the junction contained 8 bases not matched to a gene. Here the CDR3 DNA reads TGTGCCAGTAGTGCGCCGGGACAGGGGAACGAAAAACTGTTTTTT. Amino acid sequence: CASSAPGQGNEKLFF.

The chain joins TRBV5-1 to TRBJ2-7; the match to TRBD2 covers 7 bases. The CDR3 is made up of 13 amino acids. The V gene end was trimmed by 3 bases and the J gene end by 1 base; junction bases not matched to a gene: 1. Germline-derived CDR1 and CDR2 are SGHRS and YFSETQ. CDR3 bases: TGCGCCAGCAGCTGGGGAGGGTCCTACGAGCAGTACTTC. Its protein product is CASSWGGSYEQYF.

V usage is TRBV5-6 and J usage is TRBJ2-7; possibly TRBD1 for D (6 bases). V was trimmed by 7 bases and J by 0 bases, leaving 26 bases between them. CDR3 size: 18 residues. Germline V CDR1 and CDR2: SGHDT, YYEEEE. The CDR3 nucleotides read TGTGCCAGCCCTCGAGGGGGAAATCATAGGGTAGCCTCCTACGAGCAGTACTTC. It codes for CASPRGGNHRVASYEQYF.

The genes are TRBV29-1 and TRBJ2-3, with no clear D. The germline V gene encodes CDR1 SQVTM and CDR2 ANQGSEA. V was shortened by 7 bases and J by 4 bases, with 12 bases between the two germline ends. This CDR3 is built from 12 residues. The CDR3 loop is CSAGNLADTQYF. DNA for the CDR3: TGCAGCGCCGGCAACTTGGCAGATACGCAGTATTTT.

This clone was recorded once. The J gene is TRBJ1-2, the V gene TRBV5-1; D is ambiguous. Germline loops: CDR1 SGHRS, CDR2 YFSETQ. The CDR3 spans 14 residues. With 0 bases removed from V and 4 bases from J, the gap between germline ends came to 10 bases. Here the CDR3 DNA reads TGCGCCAGCAGCTTGGATCCAGTTGTCTATGGCTACACCTTC. Protein: CASSLDPVVYGYTF.

The genes are TRBV19 and TRBJ1-5; maybe TRBD1 (6 bases). Trimming stripped 1 base from V and 4 bases from J, with 11 bases between. The CDR3 is made up of 15 amino acids. In germline, CDR1 is LNHDA, CDR2 SQIVND (reference sequence). CDR3 residues: CASSIVRQGNQPQHF. The CDR3 region has the DNA TGTGCCAGTAGTATAGTGCGGCAGGGGAATCAGCCCCAGCATTTT.

The chain has TRBV5-4 and TRBJ2-5; D is tentatively TRBD1 or TRBD2 (5 bases each). V dropped 3 bases and J dropped 3 bases, with 12 bases sitting between them. There are 14 residues in the CDR3. The V gene's germline CDR1 is SGHNT and CDR2 YYREEE (reference sequence). CDR3 nucleotides: TGTGCCAGCAGCTCCCGAGGGGCCGAAGAGACCCAGTACTTC. It encodes CASSSRGAEETQYF. Full variable domain (outside the CDR3, taken from reference TRBV5-4 and TRBJ2-5): ETGVTQSPTHLIKTRGQQVTLRCSSQSGHNTVSWYQQALGQGPQFIFQYYREEENGRGNFPPRFSGLQFPNYSSELNVNALELDDSALYLCASSSRGAEETQYFGPGTRLLVL.

This chain uses TRBV14 with TRBJ2-7; TRBD2 matches at 13 bases. V was clipped by 1 base and J by 3 bases; unmatched bases: 12. The germline CDR1 and CDR2 sequences are SGHDN and FVKESK. The CDR3 consists of 19 residues. CDR3 in DNA: TGTGCCAGCAGCCAAGGAGGTACTAGCGGGAGGGCCGGGAACTACGAGCAGTACTTC. This encodes CASSQGGTSGRAGNYEQYF. Filled out from reference TRBV14 and TRBJ2-7, the complete variable domain reads EAGVTQFPSHSVIEKGQTVTLRCDPISGHDNLYWYRRVMGKEIKFLLHFVKESKQDESGMPNNRFLAERTGGTYSTLKVQPAELEDSGVYFCASSQGGTSGRAGNYEQYFGPGTRLTVT.

CDR3 nucleotides: TGTGCCAGCGGAGGGATAGCGGGACTCTCCAGTGGGGAGCAGTACTTC. This gives the protein CASGGIAGLSSGEQYF. V and J are TRBV27 and TRBJ2-7; 8 nucleotides align to TRBD2. The V gene end was trimmed by 8 bases and the J gene end by 7 bases; junction bases not matched to a gene: 19. The length of the CDR3 is 16 residues. Germline V CDR1 and CDR2: MNHEY, SMNVEV (reference sequence).